The rows below give T cell receptor beta chains drawn from one sample of a study of vaccination and CD4 T cells after COVID-19. Their recognized antigens are unknown. TCRdb passed the PCR reads through MiXCR, listing each CDR3 protein once. The repertoire holds under 7,500 distinct CDR3 sequences, with roughly 70% as singletons. The material sequenced was CD4+ T cells from blood, cultured in vitro. The receptors were gathered from a human donor who had recovered from COVID-19. Both conserved end residues are part of each CDR3. The D gene is left open where the match is weak. Rows may omit the clone size; those that give it use once, few, many or a size class.

j_call | v_call | clone_size | d_call | cdr3_aa | cdr3_nt
TRBJ2-7 | TRBV28 | - | TRBD1 | CASSLRDRVVHEQYF | TGTGCCAGCAGTCTCCGGGACAGGGTGGTCCACGAGCAGTACTTC
TRBJ2-6 | TRBV7-2 | - | - | CASSRVGGANVLTF | TGTGCCAGCAGCCGGGTAGGAGGGGCCAACGTCCTGACTTTC
TRBJ1-5 | TRBV12-3/TRBV12-4 | - | - | CASTTAGLSNQPQHF | TGTGCCAGCACCACCGCCGGCCTTAGCAATCAGCCCCAGCATTTT
TRBJ2-3 | TRBV20-1 | - | - | CSARDPAAATQYF | TGCAGTGCTAGAGATCCGGCTGCCGCTACGCAGTATTTT
TRBJ1-2 | TRBV20-1 | - | - | CSARGGVNYGYTF | TGCAGTGCTAGAGGAGGGGTGAACTATGGCTACACCTTC
TRBJ2-3 | TRBV20-1 | few | - | CSASQGFSTDTQYF | TGCAGTGCTAGCCAAGGGTTTAGCACAGATACGCAGTATTTT
TRBJ2-1 | TRBV6-2/TRBV6-3 | - | - | CASSYRVIGGNEQFF | TGTGCCAGCAGTTATCGTGTGATAGGAGGAAATGAGCAGTTCTTC
TRBJ2-5 | TRBV7-9 | - | TRBD2 | CASVRLAGQETQYF | TGTGCCAGCGTCCGACTAGCGGGGCAAGAGACCCAGTACTTC
TRBJ2-3 | TRBV9 | - | - | CASSVSGGNTDTQYF | TGTGCCAGCAGCGTATCAGGGGGGAACACAGATACGCAGTATTTT
TRBJ2-7 | TRBV20-1 | - | - | CSGRGPYEQYF | TGCAGTGGGAGGGGGCCCTACGAGCAGTACTTC
TRBJ2-2 | TRBV11-3 | - | TRBD1 | CASSFMPLRQGNTGELFF | TGTGCCAGCAGCTTTATGCCCCTAAGACAGGGGAACACCGGGGAGCTGTTTTTT
TRBJ1-1 | TRBV6-5 | - | - | CASSYGTEAFF | TGTGCCAGCAGTTACGGGACTGAAGCTTTCTTT
TRBJ1-5 | TRBV20-1 | - | TRBD1 | CSARVGTAFNQPQHF | TGCAGTGCTAGAGTGGGGACAGCCTTCAATCAGCCCCAGCATTTT
TRBJ2-1 | TRBV20-1 | - | TRBD2 | CSHPGTSGTYSYNEQFF | TGCAGCCATCCCGGGACTAGCGGGACTTACTCCTACAATGAGCAGTTCTTC